This is a list of T cell receptor beta chains from one sample in a study of blood T cell repertoires in COVID-19. Measured with immunoSEQ multiplex PCR; TCRdb has only the in-frame clones, and not every one. The sample contains roughly 320,000 clones, 80% to 90% of which appear only once. The sample taken for sequencing was peripheral blood. The receptors stem from a woman between 45 and 60 years old with COVID-19, enrolled during active disease. CDR3s include the opening cysteine and the closing phenylalanine or tryptophan. Size values are once, few and many counts, or a class for expanded clones, and some rows have none.

NA	TRBJ1-2	TRBV12-3/TRBV12-4	CASSTKGTDGYTF
NA	TRBJ1-2	TRBV19	CASSIRGAAYGYTF
few	TRBJ1-5	TRBV19	CASSNQGHTSNQPQHF
once	TRBJ2-1	TRBV6-5	CASSLNNEQFF
NA	TRBJ2-7	TRBV6-5	CASSRGPAYEQYF
NA	TRBJ2-7	TRBV27	CASSRSLAGEVYEQYF
NA	TRBJ2-7	TRBV19	CASSMGQASSYEQYF
NA	TRBJ2-3	TRBV15	CATSRDAGADTQYF
NA	TRBJ2-3	TRBV28	CASSLSGSGRLTSTDTQYF
NA	TRBJ2-5	TRBV6-1	CASSELAGGQETQYF
NA	TRBJ1-3	TRBV5-1	CASSSQGAPGNTIYF
NA	TRBJ1-1	TRBV18	CASSSLITGGPNSNTEAFF
NA	TRBJ2-7	TRBV10-3	CAIRSLASSYEQYF
NA	TRBJ2-7	TRBV6-2/TRBV6-3	CASSPKLVGYEQYF
NA	TRBJ2-3	TRBV12-5	CAGEAAGTDTQYF
NA	TRBJ1-2	TRBV5-4	CASSLQGSDGYTF
many	TRBJ1-1	TRBV2	CASSYDRPEAFF
NA	TRBJ1-1	TRBV13	CASSGRQSEAFF
NA	TRBJ2-7	TRBV5-1	CASSLAFLAGVKQYF
NA	TRBJ2-2	TRBV13	CASSFRTSGPGELFF
NA	TRBJ2-1	TRBV15	CATSRTRTGSDEQFF
few	TRBJ2-2	TRBV2	CASRYRAGELFF
NA	TRBJ2-3	TRBV5-1	CASSLPGDTQYF
NA	TRBJ2-1	TRBV7-7	CASSLALTGNEQFF
NA	TRBJ2-5	TRBV19	CASQEGGVQETQYF
NA	TRBJ1-1	TRBV7-2	CASSANRGRDTEAFF
NA	TRBJ2-5	TRBV11-3	CASSSGLAGETQYF